This entry features one TCR beta chain sequence. Its antigen is not identified. Approximately 30,000 T cell genomes (roughly 190 ng DNA) went into each sorted-subset replicate. Libraries were prepared by immunoSEQ multiplex PCR; TCRdb keeps only in-frame clonotypes and omits some of them. The top ten hold 0.05% to 0.07% of the sample, which has about 520,000 clones, around 95% seen once. The data stem from a study of shared clonotypes between healthy human individuals. Study-level results: Naive subsets generally exceeded memory subsets in estimated richness. Clonotypes that were shared across a handful of donors made up around 5% of naive CD4 clonotypes.

The V gene's germline CDR1 is LNHDA and CDR2 SQIVND (reference sequence). Trimming at V came to 5 bases and at J to 4 bases, leaving 6 bases not matched to a gene. The length of the CDR3 is 15 residues. This clonotype originated in a woman in her 30s in good health. The sequencing sample was made of naive CD4+ T cells sorted from blood. The subset here: CD45RA+ positively selected. The chain employs TRBV19 and TRBJ2-3; 10 positions agree with TRBD1. The CDR3 nucleotides read TGTGCCAGTAGTTTGACAGGGGGCGGCGCAGATACGCAGTATTTT. Translating gives CASSLTGGGADTQYF.